The following is a T cell receptor beta chain sequence with its context. What this receptor recognizes is not known. There are no base qualities to consult, and no much larger clone falls within one base. Libraries were built with PCR. At the Johns Hopkins FTIC core, DNA from the cultured CD4+ T cells underwent TCR sequencing with the Oncomine TCR Beta short-read assay. The QIAamp micro DNA kit was used to extract genomic DNA from the cultured CD4+ T cells. Oncomine TCR Beta libraries from cultured CD4+ T cells were pooled with unique dual indexes and sequenced on an Illumina iSeq 100. On the authors' methods: Non-productive sequences were filtered out, and CDR3s that did not start with C, did not end with F or W, or were shorter than 7 amino acids were discarded. The MANAFEST web application was used to identify antigen-specific clonotypes by comparing peptide-stimulated wells against reference wells and other culture wells. To be called positive, a clone needed an FDR below 0.05, an odds ratio above 5, and a productive frequency above 0.1% in at least two of three replicate wells. A clonotype was classed as cross-reactive if the clonotype showed significant expansion both in SARS-CoV-2 spike wells and in at least one common cold coronavirus spike condition. Similarity between CDR3 sequences was evaluated in R version 3.6.1 using Levenshtein distances (stringdist) and unrooted phylogenetic trees (ape). TCRdb reworked the public reads: Q25 trimming with fastp, MiXCR clone assembly, productive beta chains retained. Duplicate CDR3 protein sequences are folded into a single record with the most common DNA and genes. TCRdb's processing, not the study's, gives the V and J calls here. This sample gives more than 20,000 distinct CDR3 sequences in total; 70% of them show up just once. More than 6.5% of the sample comes from the top ten.

These data originate in a study of vaccination and CD4 T cells after COVID-19 (dated by TCRdb to about 2022). About the full investigation: Every convalescent patient had a positive nasal swab PCR test for SARS-CoV-2, with mild disease in 9 or 10 patients and severe disease in one. The convalescent cohort included six males and four females, with two Hispanic individuals, seven Caucasians, two Asians and one multiracial person. Two doses of either the Pfizer-BioNTech BNT162b2 vaccine (n=8) or the Moderna mRNA-1273 vaccine (n=2) were administered to participants. Post-COVID blood samples were collected from convalescent patients a median of about 92 days after diagnosis, with a range of roughly 35 to 180 days. Post-vaccine blood samples were collected a median of around 10 weeks after the second vaccine dose, ranging from roughly 13 to 250 days. For stimulating the cultures, overlapping spike peptide pools were used, derived from SARS-CoV-2 as well as from the common cold coronaviruses HCoV-NL63, HCoV-OC43 and HCoV-229E. Control cultures used a CEFX viral epitope pool as positive control, an HIV-1 Nef peptide pool as negative control, or no peptide. In 9 to 11 COVID-19 convalescent patients and a handful of infection-naive healthy vaccine recipients, researchers compared the spike-specific CD4+ TCR repertoire from before mRNA vaccination with the repertoire from after. Study-level results and caveats: An increase in the median number of SARS-CoV-2-reactive clonotypes from approximately 20 after infection to a few dozen after vaccination was observed, but the change was not found to be significant. The study included relatively few convalescent patients and did not analyze early timepoints after natural infection. Among convalescent patients, a median roughly 90% of the SARS-CoV-2-reactive clones seen after vaccination appeared only after vaccination, which suggests priming specific to the vaccine. Of the vaccine-specific clones in convalescent patients, 304 of 307, or nearly all, reacted only to SARS-CoV-2 spike and did not cross-react with common cold coronaviruses.

This sample's treatment or condition label indicates: roughly 11-day PBMC culture with coronavirus spike peptide pools or control peptides (ViraFEST assay). The ViraFEST assay was used in the study, in which antigen-specific T cells were expanded with peptide pools and expanded clonotypes were subsequently identified by TCR sequencing. The positive SARS-CoV-2 PCR tests of the convalescent patients were dated from March to December 2020, before the Alpha, Beta and Delta variants emerged in the United States. Over 1.5 million PBMCs per well were cultured in IMDM with approximately 5% human AB serum and roughly 10 IU/ml IL-2, plus 10 ug/ml peptide pools. On days 3 and 7, half of the culture medium was replaced with fresh IL-2-containing medium. CD4+ T cells were isolated after about nine days of culture through negative selection using the EasySep CD4+ T cell isolation kit. PBMCs were separated from whole blood using Ficoll-Paque Plus gradient centrifugation and then either used fresh or cryopreserved at -140C. Each culture condition was generally run in triplicate wells.

Sequencing used CD4+ T cells from blood, cultured in vitro. The clonotype comes from a human donor who had recovered from COVID-19.

The DNA is TGTGCTAGTGCCGCGGACAGTATCAATCAGCCCCAGCATTTT. It encodes CASAADSINQPQHF. The rearrangement combines TRBV12-5 with TRBJ1-5, and TRBD1 may be the D gene, going by 6 matching bases. Sequences LGHNT (CDR1) and FRNRAP (CDR2) are obtained from the germline V gene. Spanning cysteine to phenylalanine, the CDR3 consists of 14 amino acids. The entry retains the CDR3 DNA only, 42 bases that are in frame from base 1. Trimming removed 7 bases from V and 3 bases from J, leaving 13 bases between the germline ends.